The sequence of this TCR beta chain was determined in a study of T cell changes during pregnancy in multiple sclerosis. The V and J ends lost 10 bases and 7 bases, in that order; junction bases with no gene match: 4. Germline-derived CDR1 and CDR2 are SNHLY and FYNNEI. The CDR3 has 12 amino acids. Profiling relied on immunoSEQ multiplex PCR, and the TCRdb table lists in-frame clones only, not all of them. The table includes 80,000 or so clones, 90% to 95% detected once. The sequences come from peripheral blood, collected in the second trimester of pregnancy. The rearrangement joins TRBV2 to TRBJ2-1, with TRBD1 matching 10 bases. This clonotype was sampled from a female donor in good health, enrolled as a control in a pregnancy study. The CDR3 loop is CATGQGGNEQFF. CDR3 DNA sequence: TGTGCCACCGGACAGGGGGGGAATGAGCAGTTCTTC.